This TCR beta chain originates from a study of post-analysis software for immune sequencing data. Study-level results: Roughly 5 TRBV segments, TRBV5-6, TRBV5-1 and TRBV20-1 among them, were found more frequent in patients than controls.

TCR beta cDNA libraries had unique molecular identifiers. TCRdb re-called the PCR reads with MiXCR, one entry per CDR3 protein. In the table there are 650,000 to 900,000 distinct CDR3 sequences, around 42% of which are singletons. Germline CDR1 and CDR2: SGHAT and FQNNGV. The CDR3 loop spans 16 amino acids. J lost 4 bases, V lost 5 bases, and 13 bases had no gene match. This clonotype was seen a handful of times. What it recognizes is unknown. The receptor comes from a girl aged 5-17 years with multiple sclerosis. What was sequenced was blood. The rearrangement links TRBV11-2 to TRBJ2-7, with 8 positions matching TRBD1. The CDR3 DNA reads as TGTGCCAGCAGCAAGTTCCCGGGACAGGCACCGTACGAGCAGTACTTC. It specifies CASSKFPGQAPYEQYF.